Sequencing of this TCR beta chain was carried out in a study of cytomegalovirus exposure and HLA in healthy donors. In this sample, this clone turned up once. The sample holds other DNA sequences that translate to the same CDR3. Data came from immunoSEQ multiplex PCR; TCRdb stores just in-frame clones and leaves some out. This table holds about 330,000 clones, around 86% found once. The study drew the donors from its approximately 120-subject validation cohort, separate from the 666-subject first cohort. This CDR3 comprises 13 residues. V was cut by 3 bases and J by 0 bases, with 6 bases left in between. Germline loops: CDR1 MNHEY, CDR2 SMNVEV (reference sequence).

The sequenced material came from PBMCs. V is TRBV27 and J is TRBJ2-7; D is uncertain. The TCR originated in a woman between 18 and 29 years old in good health and CMV-seronegative. The DNA for the CDR3 is TGTGCCAGCAGTTTTCAGGACTCCTACGAGCAGTACTTC. Its protein product is CASSFQDSYEQYF.